This T cell receptor (beta chain) was documented in a study of monozygotic twins with inflammatory bowel disease. A note on this clonotype: What it binds is unknown.

The UMIs carried a 6-nucleotide sample barcode, and they were added by template switching. TCRdb reprocessed the 5' RACE reads, with one entry per CDR3 protein and no DNA. The sample totals 300,000 to 350,000 distinct CDR3 sequences. Study results and limitations: With others, IBD patients shared fewer clonotypes than healthy twins did, especially with disease activity.

The CDR3 totals 17 residues. Germline V gene lookup returns CDR1 SGHVS and CDR2 FNYEAQ. This receptor was identified in a human donor with ulcerative colitis or Crohn's disease, or a healthy co-twin of an affected twin (not recorded which). The gene calls are TRBV7-6 and TRBJ1-5; TCRdb indicates TRBD1, and absent DNA this call remains unverified. Material for sequencing was blood. The CDR3 sequence: CASSLNRRAGSNQPQHF.